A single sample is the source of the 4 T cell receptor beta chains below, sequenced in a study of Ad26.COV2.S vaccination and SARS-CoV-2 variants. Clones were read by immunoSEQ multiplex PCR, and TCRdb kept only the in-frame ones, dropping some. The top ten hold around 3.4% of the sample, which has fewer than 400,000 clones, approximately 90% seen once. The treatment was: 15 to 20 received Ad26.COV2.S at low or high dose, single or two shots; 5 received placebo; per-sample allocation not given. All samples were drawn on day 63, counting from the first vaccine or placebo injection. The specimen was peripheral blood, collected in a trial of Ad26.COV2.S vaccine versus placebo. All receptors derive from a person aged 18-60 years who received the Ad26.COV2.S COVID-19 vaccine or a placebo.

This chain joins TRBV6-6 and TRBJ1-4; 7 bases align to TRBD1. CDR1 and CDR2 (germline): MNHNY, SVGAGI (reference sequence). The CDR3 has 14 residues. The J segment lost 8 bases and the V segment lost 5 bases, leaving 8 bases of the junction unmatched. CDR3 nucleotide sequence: TGTGCCAGCAGTCGCGACAGGGCGGGGGAAAAACTGTTTTTT. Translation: CASSRDRAGEKLFF.

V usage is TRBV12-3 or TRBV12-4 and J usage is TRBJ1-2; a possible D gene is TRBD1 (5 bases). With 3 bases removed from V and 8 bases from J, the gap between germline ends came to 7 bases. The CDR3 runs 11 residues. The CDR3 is CASSFWGGYTF. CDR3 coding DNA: TGTGCCAGCAGTTTTTGGGGCGGCTACACCTTC.

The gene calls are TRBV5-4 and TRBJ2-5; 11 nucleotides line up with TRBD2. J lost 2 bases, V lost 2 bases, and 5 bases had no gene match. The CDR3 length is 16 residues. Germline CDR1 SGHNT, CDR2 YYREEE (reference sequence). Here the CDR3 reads CASSFSSGGIQETQYF. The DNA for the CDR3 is TGTGCCAGCAGCTTCTCTAGCGGGGGGATTCAAGAGACCCAGTACTTC. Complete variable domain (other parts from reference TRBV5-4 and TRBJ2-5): ETGVTQSPTHLIKTRGQQVTLRCSSQSGHNTVSWYQQALGQGPQFIFQYYREEENGRGNFPPRFSGLQFPNYSSELNVNALELDDSALYLCASSFSSGGIQETQYFGPGTRLLVL.

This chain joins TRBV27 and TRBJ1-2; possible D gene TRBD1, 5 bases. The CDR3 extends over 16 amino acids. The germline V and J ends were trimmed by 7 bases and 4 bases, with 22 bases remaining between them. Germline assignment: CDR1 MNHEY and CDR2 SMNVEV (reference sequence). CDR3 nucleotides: TGTGCCAGCACCACCACTCTAGGGACGGGGTTCTATGGCTACACCTTC. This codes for CASTTTLGTGFYGYTF.